This T cell receptor (beta chain) was identified during a study of cytomegalovirus exposure and HLA in healthy donors. Findings and limits, study-wide: Most observed TCR sequences were rare, whereas some public TCRs were detected in many donors. Within the data, a cluster of highly shared sequence variants was likely a sequencing artifact.

Both 60 Vbeta primers and 13 Jbeta primers went into the PCR. In the original processing: Per a later analysis, the number of unique TCR beta chains was approximately 73 million, of which 9 million to 14 million were shared. Measured with immunoSEQ multiplex PCR; TCRdb has only the in-frame clones, and not every one. Clone size and the V and J calls come from that table; the DNA yielded D and trimming. The table lists approximately 100,000 clones, more than 70% of them singletons, with about 3.7% in the top ten. About this clone: Its antigen is not known.

The CDR3 sequence is 15 residues long. J gave up 0 bases and V 4 bases, and 2 bases lay outside the gene matches. The germline gives CDR1 MNHNS, CDR2 SASEGT. The rearrangement joins TRBV6-1 to TRBJ2-7; 11 positions agree with TRBD1. Sample: PBMCs. The receptor was derived from a man aged 30 to 45 in good health and CMV-seronegative. In DNA, the CDR3 is TGTGCCAGCAGTGTGGGGACAGGGGGCTCCTACGAGCAGTACTTC. Its protein is CASSVGTGGSYEQYF.